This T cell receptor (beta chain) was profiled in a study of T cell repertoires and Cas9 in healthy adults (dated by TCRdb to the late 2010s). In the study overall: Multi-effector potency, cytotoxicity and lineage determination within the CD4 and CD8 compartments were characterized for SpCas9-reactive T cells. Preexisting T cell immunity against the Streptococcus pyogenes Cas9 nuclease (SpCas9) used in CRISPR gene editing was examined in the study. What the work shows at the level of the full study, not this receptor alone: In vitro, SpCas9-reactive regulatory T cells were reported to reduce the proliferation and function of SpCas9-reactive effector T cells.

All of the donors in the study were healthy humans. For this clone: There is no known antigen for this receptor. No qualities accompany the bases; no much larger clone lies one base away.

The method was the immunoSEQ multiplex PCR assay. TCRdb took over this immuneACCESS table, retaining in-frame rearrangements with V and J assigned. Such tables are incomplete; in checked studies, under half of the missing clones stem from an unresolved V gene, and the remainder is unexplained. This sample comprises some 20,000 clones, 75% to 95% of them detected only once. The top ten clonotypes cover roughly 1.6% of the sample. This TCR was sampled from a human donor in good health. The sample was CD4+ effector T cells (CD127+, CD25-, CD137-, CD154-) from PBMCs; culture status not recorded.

CDR3 protein: CASSGRRGTRETQYF. The bases are TGTGCCAGCTCAGGTCGTCGGGGCACCCGAGAGACCCAGTACTTC. Recombination linked TRBV18 to TRBJ2-5; the D gene could be either TRBD1 or TRBD2, each agreeing at 5 bases. The CDR1 and CDR2 encoded by the germline V gene are KGHSH and LQKENI. Including the terminal cysteine and phenylalanine, the CDR3 comprises 15 residues. Here the CDR3 DNA is all that survives: 45 bases in frame from base 1. The V end loses 5 bases and the J end loses 4 bases, and a stretch of 17 bases separates them.